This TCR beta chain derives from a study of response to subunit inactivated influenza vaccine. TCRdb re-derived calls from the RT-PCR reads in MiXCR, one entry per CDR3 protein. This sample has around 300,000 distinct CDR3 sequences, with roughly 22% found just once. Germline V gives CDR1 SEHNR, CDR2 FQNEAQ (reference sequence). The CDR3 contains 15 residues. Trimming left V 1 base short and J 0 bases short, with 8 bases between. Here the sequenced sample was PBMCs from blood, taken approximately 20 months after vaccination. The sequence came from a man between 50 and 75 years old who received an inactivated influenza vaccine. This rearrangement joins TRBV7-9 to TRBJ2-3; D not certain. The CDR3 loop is CASSLGQSSTDTQYF. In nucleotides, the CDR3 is TGTGCCAGCAGCTTAGGGCAATCGAGCACAGATACGCAGTATTTT.